This record concerns one T cell receptor (beta chain) sequence. The junction had 1 base not matched to a gene; V was cut back by 0 bases and J by 5 bases. The length of the CDR3 is 14 residues. Germline V CDR1 and CDR2: MNHNS, SASEGT. The sample originates from a study of blood T cell repertoires in COVID-19. Study overall: There were acute and convalescent COVID-19 samples, and they came from the United States, Italy and Spain. From T cells, B-cell-depleted T cells, or PBMCs came the material, which was cDNA or gDNA.

Authors' processing steps: Reference gene primer amplification gave nucleated cell count estimates. The data were produced by immunoSEQ multiplex PCR, yet TCRdb's version contains in-frame clones alone and is incomplete. V, J and clone size are those of that table, while D and trimming were read from the DNA. The table shows around 100,000 clones, with more than 85% occurring only once. The genes are TRBV6-1 and TRBJ1-1, with 9 bases identical to TRBD1. This sequence originates from a man aged 45 to 65 with active COVID-19. The sample taken for sequencing was peripheral blood. Here the CDR3 reads CASSEADRGTEAFF. Written as DNA, the CDR3 is TGTGCCAGCAGTGAAGCGGACAGGGGAACTGAAGCTTTCTTT.